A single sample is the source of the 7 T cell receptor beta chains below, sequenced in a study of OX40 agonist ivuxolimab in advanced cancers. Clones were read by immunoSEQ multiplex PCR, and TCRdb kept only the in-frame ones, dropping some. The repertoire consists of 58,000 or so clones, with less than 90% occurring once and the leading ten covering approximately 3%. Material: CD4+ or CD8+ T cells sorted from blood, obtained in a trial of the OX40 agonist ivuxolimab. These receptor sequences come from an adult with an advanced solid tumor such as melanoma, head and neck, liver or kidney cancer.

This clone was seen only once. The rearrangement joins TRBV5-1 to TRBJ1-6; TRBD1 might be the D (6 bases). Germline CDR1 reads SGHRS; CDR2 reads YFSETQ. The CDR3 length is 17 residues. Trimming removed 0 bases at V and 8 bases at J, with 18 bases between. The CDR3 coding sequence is TGCGCCAGCAGCTTGGTGACAGGTCCCCCGGGTGATTCACCCCTCCACTTT. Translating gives CASSLVTGPPGDSPLHF. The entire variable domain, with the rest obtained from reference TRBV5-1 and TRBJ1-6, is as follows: KAGVTQTPRYLIKTRGQQVTLSCSPISGHRSVSWYQQTPGQGLQFLFEYFSETQRNKGNFPGRFSGRQFSNSRSEMNVSTLELGDSALYLCASSLVTGPPGDSPLHFGNGTRLTVT.

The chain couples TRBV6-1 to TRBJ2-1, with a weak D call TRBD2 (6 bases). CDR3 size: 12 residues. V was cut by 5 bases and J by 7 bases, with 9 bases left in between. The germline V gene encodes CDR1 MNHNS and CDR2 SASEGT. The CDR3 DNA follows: TGTGCCAGCAGTTTAGGGACTAATGAGCAGTTCTTC. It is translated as CASSLGTNEQFF.

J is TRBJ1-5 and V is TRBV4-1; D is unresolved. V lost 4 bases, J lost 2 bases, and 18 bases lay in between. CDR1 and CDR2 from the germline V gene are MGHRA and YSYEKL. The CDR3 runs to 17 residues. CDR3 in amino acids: CASSPGVQSDGNQPQHF. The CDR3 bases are TGCGCCAGCAGCCCAGGTGTCCAATCAGATGGCAATCAGCCCCAGCATTTT.

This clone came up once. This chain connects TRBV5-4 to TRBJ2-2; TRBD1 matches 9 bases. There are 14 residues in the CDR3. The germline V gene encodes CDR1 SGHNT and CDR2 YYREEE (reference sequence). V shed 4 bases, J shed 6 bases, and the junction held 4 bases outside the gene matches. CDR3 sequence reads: CASSKTGGSGELFF. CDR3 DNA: TGTGCCAGCAGCAAGACAGGGGGTTCCGGGGAGCTGTTTTTT.

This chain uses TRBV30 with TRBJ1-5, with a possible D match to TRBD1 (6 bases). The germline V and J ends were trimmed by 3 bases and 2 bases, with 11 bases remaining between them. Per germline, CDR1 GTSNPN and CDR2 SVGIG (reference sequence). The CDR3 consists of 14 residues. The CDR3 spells CAWSPGVGNQPQHF. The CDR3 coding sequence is TGTGCCTGGAGCCCAGGGGTGGGCAATCAGCCCCAGCATTTT. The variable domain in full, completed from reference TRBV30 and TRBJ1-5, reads SQTIHQWPATLVQPVGSPLSLECTVEGTSNPNLYWYRQAAGRGLQLLFYSVGIGQISSEVPQNLSASRPQDRQFILSSKKLLLSDSGFYLCAWSPGVGNQPQHFGDGTRLSIL.

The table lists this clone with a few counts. The CDR3 bases are TGTGCCATCAGGAGGGGTTTCGGACTCAATCAGCCCCAGCATTTT. It specifies CAIRRGFGLNQPQHF. V and J are TRBV10-3 and TRBJ1-5; a weak D match, TRBD1 (5 bases). The germline CDR1 and CDR2 sequences are ENHRY and SYGVKD. The CDR3 covers 15 residues. V was cut by 6 bases and J by 3 bases, with 15 bases left in between.

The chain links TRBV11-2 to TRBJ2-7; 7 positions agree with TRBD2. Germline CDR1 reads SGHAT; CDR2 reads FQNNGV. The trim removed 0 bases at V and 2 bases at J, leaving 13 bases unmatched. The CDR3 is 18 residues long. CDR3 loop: CASSLEGFGGTITYEQYF. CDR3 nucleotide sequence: TGTGCCAGCAGCTTAGAGGGGTTCGGGGGGACTATCACCTACGAGCAGTACTTC.